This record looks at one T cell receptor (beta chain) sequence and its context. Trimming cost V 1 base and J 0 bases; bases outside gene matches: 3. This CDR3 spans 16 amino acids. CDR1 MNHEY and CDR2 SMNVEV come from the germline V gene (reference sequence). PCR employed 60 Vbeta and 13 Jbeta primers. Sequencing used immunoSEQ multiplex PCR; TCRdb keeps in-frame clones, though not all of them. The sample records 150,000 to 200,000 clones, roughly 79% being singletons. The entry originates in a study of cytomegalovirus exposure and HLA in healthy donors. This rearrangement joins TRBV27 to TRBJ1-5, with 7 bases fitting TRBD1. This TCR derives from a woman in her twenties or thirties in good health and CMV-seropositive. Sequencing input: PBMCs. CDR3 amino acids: CASSLYGQDSNQPQHF. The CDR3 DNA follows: TGTGCCAGCAGTTTATACGGACAGGATAGCAATCAGCCCCAGCATTTT.